This is a list of T cell receptor beta chains from one sample in a study of post-analysis software for immune sequencing data. Via MiXCR, TCRdb re-called the PCR reads, giving one row per CDR3 protein. The sample lists 740,000 or so distinct CDR3 sequences; 53% were seen once. Sequenced: blood. The receptor source for this set is a girl aged 10 to 17 with multiple sclerosis. Each CDR3 is given with its conserved first and last residue. A D gene is named only where the DNA matches it firmly. Size is omitted from some rows. Given values are once, few, many or a class for expanded clones.

j_gene,v_gene,d_gene,abundance,CDR3aa,CDR3nt
TRBJ2-3,TRBV20-1,TRBD2,few,CSAIAGPTDTQYF,TGCAGTGCCATAGCGGGCCCCACAGATACGCAGTATTTT
TRBJ2-4,TRBV11-2,NA,NA,CASSPGSKNIQYF,TGTGCCAGCAGTCCAGGGTCGAAAAACATTCAGTACTTC
TRBJ1-2,TRBV6-5,TRBD1,NA,CASSLGGRGGVYTF,TGTGCCAGCAGCCTCGGGGGCAGGGGGGGAGTCTACACCTTC
TRBJ2-4,TRBV7-2,TRBD2,NA,CASSLGRLAGGPGEQYF,TGTGCCAGCAGCTTAGGTCGGCTAGCGGGGGGGCCTGGTGAGCAGTACTTC
TRBJ1-2,TRBV5-1,TRBD1,NA,CASSSQGTANYGYTF,TGCGCCAGCAGCTCACAGGGGACAGCTAACTATGGCTACACCTTC
TRBJ2-7,TRBV5-1,NA,NA,CASSLGHPYEQYF,TGCGCCAGCAGCTTGGGACATCCCTACGAGCAGTACTTC
TRBJ2-5,TRBV5-4,NA,NA,CASSYTSTQTQYF,TGTGCCAGCAGCTACACTAGCACTCAGACCCAGTACTTC
TRBJ2-7,TRBV5-1,TRBD2,NA,CASSSEWTSRSYEQYF,TGCGCCAGCAGCTCTGAATGGACTAGCAGGAGCTACGAGCAGTACTTC
TRBJ2-1,TRBV12-5,TRBD2,NA,CASGWGREETPHEQFF,TGTGCTAGTGGTTGGGGGAGGGAGGAGACCCCACATGAGCAGTTCTTC
TRBJ2-7,TRBV27,NA,once,CASSPLGGKPSYEQYF,TGTGCCAGCAGTCCCTTGGGCGGGAAACCCTCCTACGAGCAGTACTTC
TRBJ2-7,TRBV5-1,TRBD2,few,CASSPRTSGASYEQYF,TGCGCCAGCAGTCCACGGACTAGCGGGGCATCCTACGAGCAGTACTTC
TRBJ2-7,TRBV5-1,NA,NA,CASSGKVGEQYF,TGCGCCAGCAGCGGGAAAGTGGGCGAGCAGTACTTC
TRBJ2-2,TRBV7-2,TRBD1,NA,CASSLRGRTGERFF,TGTGCCAGCAGCTTGAGGGGGCGCACCGGGGAGCGGTTTTTT
TRBJ2-3,TRBV20-1,TRBD2,NA,CSASGLSSGGHTQYF,TGCAGTGCTAGTGGTCTGTCTAGCGGGGGACATACGCAGTATTTT
TRBJ1-4,TRBV20-1,NA,NA,CSARALSTNEKLFF,TGCAGTGCTAGAGCCCTCTCGACGAATGAAAAACTGTTTTTT
TRBJ2-2,TRBV5-1,NA,NA,CASSLQEVYTGELFF,TGCGCCAGCAGCCTTCAGGAGGTTTACACCGGGGAGCTGTTTTTT
TRBJ2-5,TRBV20-1,TRBD2,NA,CSARASGSYVQYF,TGCAGTGCTAGGGCTAGCGGGAGCTACGTGCAGTACTTC
TRBJ2-7,TRBV7-8,NA,NA,CASSLEGGWDYEQYF,TGTGCCAGCAGCTTAGAGGGCGGTTGGGACTACGAGCAGTACTTC
TRBJ2-5,TRBV5-1,TRBD1,few,CASSKRQGASETQYF,TGCGCCAGCAGCAAACGACAGGGGGCCTCAGAGACCCAGTACTTC
TRBJ2-5,TRBV7-9,TRBD2,NA,CASSARGSGQETQYF,TGTGCCAGCAGCGCGCGGGGGAGTGGACAAGAGACCCAGTACTTC
TRBJ2-7,TRBV7-8,NA,many,CASSLGYTYEQYF,TGTGCCAGCAGCTTGGGATACACCTACGAGCAGTACTTC
TRBJ2-7,TRBV7-3,TRBD1,NA,CASSPKGTGNSEQYF,TGTGCCAGCAGCCCCAAGGGGACAGGGAACAGCGAGCAGTACTTC
TRBJ2-7,TRBV5-1,TRBD1,NA,CASSWTDRGYEQYF,TGCGCCAGCAGCTGGACGGACAGGGGCTACGAGCAGTACTTC
TRBJ2-1,TRBV10-3,TRBD2,NA,CAISAETSAENEQFF,TGTGCCATCAGTGCCGAGACTAGCGCTGAGAATGAGCAGTTCTTC
TRBJ1-1,TRBV3-1,NA,few,CASSHVAGNTEAFF,TGTGCCAGCAGCCATGTCGCGGGCAACACTGAAGCTTTCTTT
TRBJ1-1,TRBV10-3,NA,NA,CASWGRLGGTEAFF,TGTGCCTCTTGGGGCCGGCTCGGGGGCACTGAAGCTTTCTTT
TRBJ2-4,TRBV18,TRBD2,NA,CASSQTGGAAKNIQYF,TGTGCCAGCTCTCAAACGGGAGGGGCGGCCAAAAACATTCAGTACTTC
TRBJ2-5,TRBV4-1,TRBD2,NA,CASSSGLAGGTETQYF,TGCGCCAGCAGCTCCGGACTAGCGGGGGGCACGGAGACCCAGTACTTC
TRBJ2-2,TRBV7-9,NA,NA,CASSLDGPNTGELFF,TGTGCCAGCAGCTTAGACGGGCCCAACACCGGGGAGCTGTTTTTT
TRBJ2-7,TRBV6-5,NA,few,CACSYTRDSYEQYF,TGTGCCTGCTCTTACACCCGGGACTCCTACGAGCAGTACTTC
TRBJ2-3,TRBV27,NA,NA,CASSINPSGQETQYF,TGTGCCAGCAGTATCAACCCTAGTGGACAAGAGACCCAGTATTTT
TRBJ2-6,TRBV5-1,NA,few,CASSLGTSLSGANVLTF,TGCGCCAGCAGCTTGGGGACAAGCCTATCTGGGGCCAACGTCCTGACTTTC
TRBJ2-5,TRBV20-1,TRBD1,NA,CSAAGQGARETQYF,TGCAGTGCTGCGGGACAGGGGGCCAGGGAGACCCAGTACTTC
TRBJ1-1,TRBV7-2,NA,once,CASSSDLYRENTEAFF,TGTGCCAGCAGCTCAGACCTTTACAGGGAGAACACTGAAGCTTTCTTT
TRBJ2-5,TRBV9,NA,NA,CASSAARDYRPSLFQETQYF,TGTGCCAGCAGCGCCGCCAGAGACTATAGGCCGTCCTTATTCCAAGAGACCCAGTACTTC
TRBJ2-7,TRBV5-1,NA,few,CASKVGQRATYEQYF,TGCGCCAGCAAGGTGGGCCAGCGGGCGACCTACGAGCAGTACTTC
TRBJ2-1,TRBV29-1,NA,NA,CSVGQQETQFF,TGCAGCGTTGGACAGCAAGAGACCCAGTTCTTC